This T cell receptor beta chain comes out of a study of blood T cells in healthy people across ages. Study at large: Through template switching, about one barcoded beta molecule was captured per two T cells, as measured in model experiments.

Concerning this clonotype: Its antigen is undetermined.

With 2 bases removed from V and 4 bases from J, the gap between germline ends came to 8 bases. CDR3 size: 12 residues. Germline loops: CDR1 DFQATT, CDR2 SNEGSKA (reference sequence). The study, taken as a whole, reports: Age showed a roughly linear inverse relationship with TCR beta diversity per million T cells. Diversity was estimated from one million T cells, and these estimates were considered underestimates.

For the second PCR, which ran for about 7 to 12 cycles, a sample-barcoded 5' primer and a J-beta primer mix were used. All samples yielded 3 million or more CDR3-containing paired-end reads. Each CDR3 protein gets one entry after TCRdb re-called the 5' RACE reads with MiXCR. The sample consists of hundreds of thousands of distinct CDR3 sequences, roughly 64% of them appearing once. This sequence originates from a young man in good health. Sequenced sample: blood. The genes are TRBV20-1 and TRBJ2-5, with D possibly TRBD2 on 6 matching bases. CDR3 in DNA: TGCAGTGCTAGAACGGAGGGAGAGACCCAGTACTTC. This gives the protein CSARTEGETQYF.